Listed here are 18 T cell receptor beta chains from one sample, sequenced in a study of blood T cell repertoires in COVID-19. Repertoires were generated with immunoSEQ multiplex PCR, while TCRdb's copy carries only in-frame clones and drops some. The sample holds 130,000 or so clones; just under 80% are singletons and the top ten take approximately 16%. The sequenced sample consisted of peripheral blood. Receptors were obtained from a man in his sixties with active or convalescent COVID-19.

V gene TRBV7-3 combines with J gene TRBJ2-5; 7 positions match TRBD1. In germline, CDR1 is SGHTA, CDR2 FQGTGA. CDR3 length: 13 amino acids. The junction had 5 bases not matched to a gene; V was cut back by 5 bases and J by 5 bases. The CDR3 loop reads CASSLDRAETQYF. The CDR3 DNA reads as TGTGCCAGCAGCCTAGACAGGGCGGAGACCCAGTACTTC.

Only one count was recorded for this clone. The rearrangement links TRBV7-2 to TRBJ2-7; TRBD2 is a possible D gene (7 bases). The germline V gene encodes CDR1 SGHTA and CDR2 FQGNSA. The CDR3 is 15 residues long. Trimming removed 5 bases from V and 0 bases from J, with 14 bases in between. The chain's CDR3 is CASSPRGGGSYEQYF. CDR3 coding DNA: TGTGCCAGCAGCCCGCGAGGGGGGGGCTCCTACGAGCAGTACTTC.

This rearrangement joins TRBV7-9 to TRBJ2-7; D gene unclear. Trimming shortened V by 3 bases and J by 2 bases, and 8 bases separated the two germline ends. The CDR3 totals 13 residues. Germline CDR1 is SEHNR and CDR2 is FQNEAQ (reference sequence). Written as DNA, the CDR3 is TGTGCCAGCAGCTTCGGAGAGACCTACGAGCAGTACTTC. Its protein product is CASSFGETYEQYF.

The chain carries TRBV12-5 and TRBJ1-2, with D unresolved. Per germline, CDR1 LGHNT and CDR2 FRNRAP. Trimming stripped 2 bases from V and 6 bases from J, with 10 bases between. The CDR3 runs to 13 residues. The DNA of the CDR3 is TGTGCTAGTGGTTTGACGGGAGGGAATGGCTACACCTTC. It codes for CASGLTGGNGYTF.

This clone ranks as medium-sized. V is TRBV2 and J is TRBJ1-4; 7 bases line up with TRBD1. Germline trimming cut 6 bases from V and 7 bases from J; bases unmatched to any gene: 8. Germline V CDR1 and CDR2: SNHLY, FYNNEI. The CDR3 is 14 amino acids. The CDR3 DNA follows: TGTGCCAGCAGAGACAGGGTTGGAGTTGAAAAACTGTTTTTT. It translates to CASRDRVGVEKLFF.

This clone was seen only a few times. This chain uses TRBV4-1 with TRBJ1-5; D gene uncertain. CDR1 is MGHRA and CDR2 is YSYEKL in the germline V gene. This CDR3 has 16 amino acids. The V end lost 0 bases, the J end lost 6 bases, and 15 bases lay between the germline ends. The CDR3 coding sequence is TGCGCCAGCAGCCAAGATCGACTCTCAATCGGTCAGCCCCAGCATTTT. Translated: CASSQDRLSIGQPQHF.

This clone was detected only once. The gene calls are TRBV5-1 and TRBJ2-5, with unresolved D. The V end lost 0 bases, the J end lost 1 base, and 7 bases lay between the germline ends. The CDR3 is 14 residues long. The germline V gene has CDR1 SGHRS and CDR2 YFSETQ. CDR3: CASSLGRSQETQYF. Here the CDR3 DNA reads TGCGCCAGCAGCTTGGGCCGGTCCCAAGAGACCCAGTACTTC.

There are many counts of this clone. The chain combines TRBV19 with TRBJ1-5; D might be TRBD1 (5 bases). V lost 7 bases to trimming and J lost 6 bases, with 13 bases between them. This CDR3 spans 13 amino acids. The germline V gene encodes CDR1 LNHDA and CDR2 SQIVND (reference sequence). The CDR3 DNA reads as TGTGCCAGTAAGCAAGGGGTGGGTCAGCCCCAGCATTTT. Translated: CASKQGVGQPQHF.

Details on this clone: Other DNA sequences within the sample encode an identical CDR3. The chain has TRBV18 and TRBJ2-2, with TRBD2 as a possible D gene (6 bases). The CDR3 consists of 15 residues. Germline assignment: CDR1 KGHSH and CDR2 LQKENI. V gave up 0 bases and J gave up 1 base, with 6 bases separating them. CDR3 sequence (DNA): TGTGCCAGCTCACCACCGCGGGGGAACACCGGGGAGCTGTTTTTT. Encoded protein: CASSPPRGNTGELFF.

This clone was picked up a small number of times. The chain is built from TRBV11-2 and TRBJ2-3; 9 bases map to TRBD1. CDR1 SGHAT and CDR2 FQNNGV come from the germline V gene. V shed 5 bases and J 3 bases; nucleotides not matched to a gene: 3. The length of the CDR3 is 14 residues. The CDR3 nucleotides read TGTGCCAGCAGCCTTGACAGGGGGACAGATACGCAGTATTTT. Translating gives CASSLDRGTDTQYF.

The chain carries TRBV28 and TRBJ2-3, with TRBD2 as a possible D gene (5 bases). Germline CDR1 MDHEN, CDR2 SYDVKM. Between the trimmed V and J ends, which lost 5 bases and 4 bases, there was a span of 13 bases. The CDR3 covers 14 residues. CDR3 coding DNA: TGTGCCAGCAGTGATTGGGCGGGCGCAGATACGCAGTATTTT. Translation gives CASSDWAGADTQYF.

J is TRBJ1-5 and V is TRBV19, with 8 positions matching TRBD1. V trimming: 4 bases; J trimming: 5 bases; junction bases outside the gene matches: 7. Per the germline V gene, CDR1 is LNHDA and CDR2 is SQIVND (reference sequence). This CDR3 comprises 15 residues. The CDR3 sequence: CASSNLPGGHQPQHF. The CDR3 DNA reads as TGTGCCAGTAGTAACTTACCAGGGGGCCATCAGCCCCAGCATTTT. The complete variable domain, with remaining parts taken from reference TRBV19 and TRBJ1-5, reads DGGITQSPKYLFRKEGQNVTLSCEQNLNHDAMYWYRQDPGQGLRLIYYSQIVNDFQKGDIAEGYSVSREKKESFPLTVTSAQKNPTAFYLCASSNLPGGHQPQHFGDGTRLSIL.

This chain links TRBV3-1 (or the pseudogene TRBV3-2) with TRBJ2-1; D is undetermined. The germline V and J ends were trimmed by 6 bases and 0 bases, with 9 bases remaining between them. The CDR3 runs to 14 residues. Germline V lookup: CDR1 LGHDT, CDR2 YNNKEL (reference sequence). DNA of the CDR3: TGTGCCAGCAGTAGTTTCCGCTCCTACAATGAGCAGTTCTTC. Protein product: CASSSFRSYNEQFF.

The rearrangement uses TRBV18 and TRBJ2-5; 10 bases map to TRBD1. J gave up 5 bases and V 2 bases, and 11 bases lay outside the gene matches. The CDR3 runs to 17 residues. CDR1 and CDR2 (germline): KGHSH, LQKENI. The CDR3 DNA is TGTGCCAGCTCACCAAGGACTCCCGGGACAGGGGAGGAGACCCAGTACTTC. The encoded protein is CASSPRTPGTGEETQYF.

The chain has TRBV5-4 and TRBJ1-2, with 8 positions matching TRBD1. Germline V CDR1 and CDR2: SGHNT, YYREEE (reference sequence). Trimming took 4 bases from V and 3 from J; bases not matched to a gene: 5. This CDR3 is 14 amino acids long. The CDR3 is CASSLQGADYGYTF. The CDR3 DNA follows: TGTGCCAGCAGCCTTCAGGGGGCTGACTATGGCTACACCTTC.

This sequence joins TRBV14 and TRBJ2-7, with a possible D match to TRBD2 (5 bases). This CDR3 contains 15 residues. V dropped 5 bases and J dropped 6 bases, with 20 bases sitting between them. Germline V CDR1 and CDR2: SGHDN, FVKESK. The CDR3, as DNA: TGTGCCAGCAGCAACAAGGGAGACTATCCCATCGAGCAGTACTTC. Protein product: CASSNKGDYPIEQYF.

This clone has only one observation. V usage is TRBV6-5 and J usage is TRBJ1-2; unclear D gene. Germline values: CDR1 MNHEY, CDR2 SVGAGI. Trimming took off 6 bases at V and 2 bases at J, with 10 bases between the two ends. The CDR3 loop spans 13 amino acids. The CDR3 is CASRLDGNYGYTF. Here the CDR3 DNA reads TGTGCCAGCAGGCTTGACGGGAACTATGGCTACACCTTC.

V usage is TRBV7-2 and J usage is TRBJ1-5; D perhaps matches TRBD1 (6 bases). The CDR3 covers 15 residues. Trimming pared 5 bases from V and 4 bases from J, leaving 15 bases between. Germline CDR1 and CDR2: SGHTA and FQGNSA. The CDR3 DNA reads TGTGCCAGCAGCCCCCCCGGGACACCAAATCAGCCCCAGCATTTT. It specifies CASSPPGTPNQPQHF.